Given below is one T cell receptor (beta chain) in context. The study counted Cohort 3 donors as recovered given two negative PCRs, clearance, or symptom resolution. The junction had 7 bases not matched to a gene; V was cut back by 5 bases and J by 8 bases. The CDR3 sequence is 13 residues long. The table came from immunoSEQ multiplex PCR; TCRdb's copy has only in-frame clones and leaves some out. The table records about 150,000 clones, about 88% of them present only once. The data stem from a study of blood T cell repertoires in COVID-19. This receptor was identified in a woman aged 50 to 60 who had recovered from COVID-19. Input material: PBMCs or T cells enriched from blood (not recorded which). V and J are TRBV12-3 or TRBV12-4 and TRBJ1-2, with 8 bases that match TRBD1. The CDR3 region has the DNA TGTGCCAGCAGTCTTGACAGGGGACGGGGCTACACCTTC. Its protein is CASSLDRGRGYTF.